The rows below give T cell receptor beta chains drawn from one sample of a study of shared clonotypes between healthy human individuals. Produced via immunoSEQ multiplex PCR; TCRdb's table is partial and in-frame only. The sample lists about 1 million clones; around 76% were seen once. Sequenced input: memory CD4+ T cells sorted from blood. These receptors came from a man aged 18 to 29 in good health. Both conserved end residues are part of each CDR3. Fields, in order: D gene, J gene, clone size, V gene, CDR3 protein, CDR3 DNA. A D gene is named only where the DNA matches it firmly. Not all rows give a size; the values are once, few, many and, for expanded clones, a class.

NA TRBJ1-4 NA TRBV9 CASSVDPETKKLFF TGTGCCAGCAGCGTAGATCCGGAGACGAAAAAACTGTTTTTT
NA TRBJ2-6 NA TRBV2 CASSIGHQSSGANVLTF TGTGCCAGCAGTATAGGGCATCAGAGCTCTGGGGCCAACGTCCTGACTTTC
TRBD1 TRBJ2-7 NA TRBV18 CASTGTETSYEQYF TGTGCCAGTACCGGGACAGAAACTTCCTACGAGCAGTACTTC
NA TRBJ2-6 NA TRBV18 CASSPGLDPGANVLTF TGTGCCAGCTCACCTGGTCTGGATCCTGGGGCCAACGTCCTGACTTTC
NA TRBJ2-6 NA TRBV6-5 CASMGEQAVLTF TGTGCCAGCATGGGGGAACAGGCCGTCCTGACTTTC
TRBD1 TRBJ2-4 NA TRBV19 CASSIQGQVNIQYF TGTGCCAGTAGTATTCAAGGACAGGTGAACATTCAGTACTTC
TRBD1 TRBJ1-3 NA TRBV6-5 CASSSSDDRAGNTIYF TGTGCCAGCAGTTCATCGGACGACAGGGCCGGAAACACCATATATTTT
NA TRBJ1-1 NA TRBV7-2 CASSLGAMNTEAFF TGTGCCAGCAGCTTAGGGGCGATGAACACTGAAGCTTTCTTT
NA TRBJ1-1 few TRBV11-2 CASSFGPSLGAFF TGTGCCAGCAGCTTCGGGCCCTCCCTCGGGGCTTTCTTT
NA TRBJ2-1 NA TRBV11-2 CASSLYPGEVSYNEQFF TGTGCCAGCAGCTTATACCCCGGAGAGGTCTCCTACAATGAGCAGTTCTTC
TRBD1 TRBJ2-2 NA TRBV19 CASSIRTGDTTNTGELFF TGTGCCAGTAGTATCCGGACAGGGGACACTACCAACACCGGGGAGCTGTTTTTT
TRBD2 TRBJ2-5 once TRBV2 CASRLAGGETQYF TGTGCCAGCAGACTAGCGGGGGGAGAGACCCAGTACTTC
NA TRBJ1-3 NA TRBV5-5 CASSFSMSSGNTIYF TGTGCCAGCAGCTTCAGCATGTCCTCTGGAAACACCATATATTTT
NA TRBJ2-3 NA TRBV5-1 CASSLFGDYTDTQYF TGCGCCAGCAGCTTGTTCGGGGATTACACAGATACGCAGTATTTT
NA TRBJ1-1 many TRBV7-8 CASSPRGGPNTEAFF TGTGCCAGCAGCCCAAGGGGGGGCCCGAACACTGAAGCTTTCTTT
TRBD2 TRBJ2-5 NA TRBV9 CASSSRTSGGPRLETQYF TGTGCCAGCAGCTCCCGGACTAGCGGGGGACCCCGATTGGAGACCCAGTACTTC
NA TRBJ2-5 NA TRBV2 CASNGGPGETQYF TGTGCCAGCAACGGGGGCCCGGGGGAGACCCAGTACTTC
TRBD1 TRBJ1-2 NA TRBV5-1 CASSFRTGGVVDYGYTF TGCGCCAGCAGCTTCCGGACAGGGGGCGTAGTGGATTATGGCTACACCTTC
TRBD2 TRBJ2-1 NA TRBV5-1 CASSFLAGGPAYNEQFF TGCGCCAGCAGCTTCCTAGCGGGGGGGCCAGCCTACAATGAGCAGTTCTTC
NA TRBJ2-3 once TRBV10-1 CASPPALHRYF TGCGCCTCCCCTCCCGCTCTCCACAGGTATTTT
NA TRBJ1-5 once TRBV20-1 CSANQDSVGHF TGCAGTGCCAATCAGGACTCAGTTGGGCATTTT
NA TRBJ2-7 few TRBV4-2 CASSQGLLVEQYF TGTGCCAGCAGCCAAGGACTCCTCGTCGAGCAGTACTTC
NA TRBJ2-5 NA TRBV5-1 CASSFWEPLFQETQYF TGCGCCAGCAGCTTCTGGGAACCCCTTTTCCAAGAGACCCAGTACTTC
TRBD2 TRBJ2-1 NA TRBV12-5 CASGSPFQREKNEQFF TGTGCTAGTGGTTCCCCCTTTCAGCGGGAGAAGAATGAGCAGTTCTTC
NA TRBJ2-3 NA TRBV11-3 CASSPGRGRTDTQYF TGTGCCAGCAGCCCGGGGAGGGGGCGGACAGATACGCAGTATTTT
NA TRBJ2-1 once TRBV28 CASSLGGISYNEQFF TGTGCCAGCAGTTTGGGGGGAATTTCCTACAATGAGCAGTTCTTC
TRBD1 TRBJ1-1 NA TRBV7-2 CASSGQGLNTEAFF TGTGCCAGCTCGGGACAGGGATTGAACACTGAAGCTTTCTTT
TRBD2 TRBJ2-2 NA TRBV10-3 CAIRGEGGTGELFF TGTGCCATCCGTGGGGAGGGCGGCACCGGGGAGCTGTTTTTT
NA TRBJ2-7 NA TRBV11-2 CASSLRGSYEQYF TGTGCCAGCAGCTTGCGGGGCTCCTACGAGCAGTACTTC
TRBD1 TRBJ1-5 NA TRBV4-1 CASSRQGSDQPQHF TGCGCCAGCAGCCGACAGGGGTCGGATCAGCCCCAGCATTTT
NA TRBJ1-2 NA TRBV6-4 CASSDSGGYTF TGTGCCAGCAGTGACAGCGGCGGCTACACCTTC
NA TRBJ1-1 NA TRBV7-9 CASSLGDRVNTEAFF TGTGCCAGCAGCTTAGGAGATCGGGTGAACACTGAAGCTTTCTTT
NA TRBJ1-2 NA TRBV4-2 CASSPTVTGNYGYTF TGTGCCAGCAGCCCGACAGTCACTGGTAACTATGGCTACACCTTC
TRBD1 TRBJ2-3 NA TRBV19 CASRAGTGYTDTQYF TGTGCCAGTAGAGCCGGGACAGGGTACACAGATACGCAGTATTTT
NA TRBJ1-1 NA TRBV25-1 CASTSHTEAFF TGTGCCAGCACGAGTCACACTGAAGCTTTCTTT
NA TRBJ2-1 NA TRBV7-9 CAGGTSLYNEQFF TGTGCCGGCGGGACTTCCCTATACAATGAGCAGTTCTTC
NA TRBJ1-5 NA TRBV6-5 CASSYNPLAFNQPQHF TGTGCCAGCAGTTACAATCCCTTAGCATTCAATCAGCCCCAGCATTTT
NA TRBJ2-7 NA TRBV15 CATSIAGGASYEQYF TGTGCCACCAGCATCGCCGGCGGGGCCTCCTACGAGCAGTACTTC
TRBD1 TRBJ1-2 NA TRBV20-1 CGGQNYGYTF TGCGGGGGACAGAACTATGGCTACACCTTC
TRBD1 TRBJ2-7 NA TRBV27 CASSVSGTGVYEQYF TGTGCCAGCAGTGTATCCGGGACAGGGGTGTACGAGCAGTACTTC
TRBD2 TRBJ2-7 NA TRBV5-4 CASSAGLAGGTYEQYF TGTGCCAGCAGCGCCGGACTAGCGGGAGGAACCTACGAGCAGTACTTC
NA TRBJ2-7 NA TRBV6-1 CASSVKWEYEQYF TGTGCCAGCAGTGTAAAGTGGGAGTACGAGCAGTACTTC
NA TRBJ2-7 NA TRBV14 CASSPPGGEQYF TGTGCCAGCAGTCCCCCCGGTGGCGAGCAGTACTTC
NA TRBJ1-2 once TRBV6-1 CASSEVAGPSGYTF TGTGCCAGCAGTGAAGTCGCAGGGCCCTCTGGCTACACCTTC
NA TRBJ2-5 NA TRBV7-2 CASSRVEGTQETQYF TGTGCCAGCAGCCGCGTGGAGGGGACACAAGAGACCCAGTACTTC
NA TRBJ1-6 NA TRBV30 CAWGGGSPLHF TGTGCCTGGGGAGGAGGTTCACCCCTCCACTTT
NA TRBJ1-2 once TRBV7-2 CASSLERAVYGYTF TGTGCCAGCAGCTTAGAACGGGCGGTTTATGGCTACACCTTC
NA TRBJ1-2 NA TRBV9 CASSPAPAGNYGYTF TGTGCCAGCAGCCCGGCCCCGGCAGGGAACTATGGCTACACCTTC
NA TRBJ2-3 NA TRBV5-1 CASTGTWSTDTQYF TGCGCCAGCACAGGGACCTGGAGCACAGATACGCAGTATTTT
NA TRBJ2-1 many TRBV19 CASSRDGPWGYNEQFF TGTGCCAGTAGTAGGGACGGACCATGGGGGTACAATGAGCAGTTCTTC
NA TRBJ1-5 once TRBV2 CASSEAGRTPLPQHF TGTGCCAGCAGTGAAGCCGGCAGAACACCTCTACCCCAGCATTTT
NA TRBJ1-6 NA TRBV23-1 CASSPRRSLGDFNSPLHF TGCGCCAGCAGTCCGCGGAGGAGCTTGGGAGACTTTAATTCACCCCTCCACTTT
NA TRBJ2-5 NA TRBV5-1 CASCKDQETQYF TGCGCCAGCTGTAAGGACCAAGAGACCCAGTACTTC
NA TRBJ1-2 NA TRBV7-3 CASSLSDRGHGYTF TGTGCCAGCAGCTTATCCGACCGGGGACACGGCTACACCTTC